This TCR beta chain comes out of a study of T-cell memory formation after mild COVID-19. This clonotype appeared many times. In germline, CDR1 is SGHAT, CDR2 FQNNGV. After removal of 4 bases from V and 6 bases from J, the junction contained 4 bases not matched to a gene. The CDR3 sequence is 16 residues long. TCRdb recomputed calls from the 5' RACE reads with MiXCR, one row per CDR3 protein. The top ten hold about a fifth of the sample, which has approximately 250,000 distinct CDR3 sequences, about a sixth seen once. This rearrangement joins TRBV11-2 to TRBJ2-1, with 15 bases fitting TRBD2. The sample comprised PBMCs or a T cell subset sorted from them (not recorded which). This sequence originates from a man younger than 35 who had mild COVID-19 (a few samples of this study predate the infection). Cell type and time point are not known. The CDR3 is CASSWTSGGAINEQFF. The CDR3 DNA sequence: TGTGCCAGCAGCTGGACTAGCGGGGGGGCAATCAATGAGCAGTTCTTC.